This note documents a single T cell receptor (beta chain) sequence. Antigen: not known. These data are taken from a study of OX40 agonist ivuxolimab in advanced cancers. Study-wide context: The dose-escalation cohort had hepatocellular carcinoma, melanoma, renal cell or head and neck cancer. Three individuals attained partial responses, comprising one hepatocellular carcinoma case and two cutaneous melanoma cases. Points from the study as a whole: Compared with CD4+, CD8+ T cells on average had more expanded clones. At doses 0.1 to 3.0 mg/kg, CD4+ and CD8+ clones expanded.

Method: immunoSEQ multiplex PCR; TCRdb's copy keeps in-frame clones and lacks some. The table records roughly 11,000 clones, around 80% of them present only once. The germline V and J ends were trimmed by 0 bases and 4 bases, with 12 bases remaining between them. There are 14 residues in the CDR3. Germline V gene data show CDR1 as SQVTM and CDR2 as ANQGSEA. The receptor's source is an adult with an advanced solid tumor such as melanoma, head and neck, liver or kidney cancer. The chain joins TRBV29-1 to TRBJ1-2; possibly TRBD1 for D (6 bases). Sequencing used CD4+ or CD8+ T cells sorted from blood, obtained in a trial of the OX40 agonist ivuxolimab. The CDR3: CSVEELQTGYGYTF. CDR3 DNA sequence: TGCAGCGTTGAAGAGCTCCAGACAGGCTATGGCTACACCTTC.